Following are 26 T cell receptor beta chains from one sample sequenced in a study of technical replicates of blood from a handful of donors. Sequencing was performed with immunoSEQ multiplex PCR; in TCRdb, only in-frame clones are kept and a portion is missing. The sample has around 69,000 clones, roughly 90% seen once. Sequenced: PBMCs. Receptor source: a human donor in good health. Some clones in this sample may be carry-over from other donors' samples.

J is TRBJ2-7 and V is TRBV19, with TRBD2 identical over 9 bases. Trimming removed 3 bases from V and 4 bases from J; junction bases left unmatched: 13. The CDR3 is made up of 17 amino acids. Germline-derived CDR1 and CDR2 are LNHDA and SQIVND (reference sequence). The CDR3 DNA follows: TGTGCCAGTAGTATCCTTCCGCCGGCGGGGGGGCCATACGAGCAGTACTTC. Encoded protein: CASSILPPAGGPYEQYF. The full variable domain, completed using reference TRBV19 and TRBJ2-7, is DGGITQSPKYLFRKEGQNVTLSCEQNLNHDAMYWYRQDPGQGLRLIYYSQIVNDFQKGDIAEGYSVSREKKESFPLTVTSAQKNPTAFYLCASSILPPAGGPYEQYFGPGTRLTVT.

This clone appeared a few times. The chain has TRBV7-9 and TRBJ1-1; D ambiguous. The CDR3 extends over 13 amino acids. V was pared by 2 bases and J by 0 bases, with 4 bases between. From germline, CDR1 is SEHNR and CDR2 FQNEAQ (reference sequence). The CDR3 here is CASSLWLNTEAFF. The CDR3 bases are TGTGCCAGCAGCTTATGGCTGAACACTGAAGCTTTCTTT.

The chain employs TRBV4-3 and TRBJ1-5; 9 positions agree with TRBD1. Germline V gene sequence: CDR1 LGHNA, CDR2 YSLEER. This CDR3 has 15 residues. V lost 2 bases to trimming and J lost 6 bases; unmatched junction nucleotides: 5. The CDR3 protein is CASSQIYRGPQPQHF. CDR3 coding DNA: TGCGCCAGCAGCCAAATCTACAGGGGGCCTCAGCCCCAGCATTTT.

V is TRBV7-9 and J is TRBJ2-1, with 10 nucleotides matching TRBD2. With 1 base clipped from V and 4 bases from J, the junction kept 1 base outside the gene matches. The CDR3 extends over 15 amino acids. Germline V lookup: CDR1 SEHNR, CDR2 FQNEAQ (reference sequence). The DNA of the CDR3 is TGTGCCAGCAGCTTAGGACTAGCGGGTTACAATGAGCAGTTCTTC. It translates to CASSLGLAGYNEQFF.

The DNA of the CDR3 is TGTGCCAGCTCACCCTTAACAGGGGTTTCACCCCTCCACTTT. It translates to CASSPLTGVSPLHF. The gene calls are TRBV18 and TRBJ1-6; 7 bases are shared with TRBD1. Germline values: CDR1 KGHSH, CDR2 LQKENI. This CDR3 is built from 14 residues. Trimming cost V 3 bases and J 9 bases; bases outside gene matches: 5.

The V gene is TRBV6-5, the J gene TRBJ1-4, with no clear D. V dropped 3 bases and J dropped 5 bases, with 10 bases sitting between them. CDR1 is MNHEY and CDR2 is SVGAGI in the germline V gene. The CDR3 loop spans 14 amino acids. Here the CDR3 reads CASSYSQQNEKLFF. CDR3 nucleotide sequence: TGTGCCAGCAGTTATAGCCAGCAGAATGAAAAACTGTTTTTT.

The chain couples TRBV12-5 to TRBJ2-3; D unresolved. Per germline, CDR1 LGHNT and CDR2 FRNRAP. The V end lost 2 bases, the J end lost 2 bases, and 5 bases lay between the germline ends. The CDR3 spans 13 residues. CDR3 nucleotides: TGTGCTAGTGGTTTGATCAACACAGATACGCAGTATTTT. Amino acid sequence: CASGLINTDTQYF.

The V and J genes are TRBV12-5 and TRBJ1-2; D perhaps matches TRBD1 (6 bases). This CDR3 has 15 residues. Trimming took off 0 bases at V and 7 bases at J, with 15 bases between the two ends. CDR1 and CDR2 (germline): LGHNT, FRNRAP. The CDR3 DNA is TGTGCTAGTGGTTTGGTACTCGGGGGGCCGGGTGGCTACACCTTC. As protein: CASGLVLGGPGGYTF.

This chain links TRBV19 with TRBJ1-2; D gene unclear. Trimming took off 7 bases at V and 4 bases at J, with 19 bases between the two ends. Germline CDR1 LNHDA, CDR2 SQIVND (reference sequence). The CDR3 is 15 residues long. This chain's CDR3 is CASNLYGSSSYGYTF. CDR3 in DNA: TGTGCCAGTAACCTCTATGGGAGTTCGAGCTATGGCTACACCTTC.

The V call is TRBV7-9, the J call TRBJ2-1; 8 bases are shared with TRBD1. The V segment lost 2 bases and the J segment 7 bases; nucleotides outside the gene matches: 7. Per germline, CDR1 SEHNR and CDR2 FQNEAQ (reference sequence). This CDR3 region has 15 residues. Here the CDR3 DNA reads TGTGCCAGCAGCTTATCACAGGGGGTATGGAATGAGCAGTTCTTC. Its translation is CASSLSQGVWNEQFF.

The chain carries TRBV5-1 and TRBJ2-7, with D maybe TRBD2 (5 bases). The CDR3 runs 14 residues. Germline CDR1 reads SGHRS; CDR2 reads YFSETQ. V lost 4 bases and J 0 bases, leaving 11 bases between the germline ends. CDR3 DNA: TGCGCCAGCAGCCCGAGGACTGGCTCCTACGAGCAGTACTTC. It yields the protein CASSPRTGSYEQYF.

The V gene is TRBV25-1, the J gene TRBJ1-2; the D gene is possibly TRBD1 (6 bases). Germline CDR1 reads MGHDK; CDR2 reads SYGVNS. The CDR3 has 13 residues. The V end was cut by 10 bases, the J end by 7 bases, with 19 bases between. The CDR3 nucleotides read TGTGCCACCACTCGGGGGGGGGCCGGTGGCTACACCTTC. This codes for CATTRGGAGGYTF.

The chain links TRBV5-1 to TRBJ2-3; TRBD1 matches 9 bases. With 2 bases clipped from V and 2 bases from J, the junction kept 3 bases outside the gene matches. Per germline, CDR1 SGHRS and CDR2 YFSETQ. The CDR3 runs to 15 residues. In nucleotides, the CDR3 is TGCGCCAGCAGCTTCCGGACAGGGGACACAGATACGCAGTATTTT. This translates into CASSFRTGDTDTQYF.

This clone was observed a single time. The genes are TRBV4-3 and TRBJ1-1; D is undetermined. Looked up from germline, CDR1 is LGHNA and CDR2 is YSLEER. Trimming took off 1 base at V and 1 base at J, with 4 bases between the two ends. This CDR3 region has 13 residues. In DNA, the CDR3 is TGCGCCAGCAGCCAAGGGCAGAACACTGAAGCTTTCTTT. It translates to CASSQGQNTEAFF.

The chain joins TRBV7-2 to TRBJ2-7; possible D gene TRBD2, 5 bases. There are 15 residues in the CDR3. The V and J ends lost 5 bases and 1 base respectively, with 15 bases between them. Germline V gene sequence: CDR1 SGHTA, CDR2 FQGNSA. The CDR3 DNA reads TGTGCCAGCAGCCCCCTGGCTAGCTCATCCTACGAGCAGTACTTC. Translating it yields CASSPLASSSYEQYF.

The chain carries TRBV5-1 and TRBJ2-7; 11 nucleotides agree with TRBD1. The germline V gene encodes CDR1 SGHRS and CDR2 YFSETQ. This CDR3 has 16 amino acids. V was clipped by 0 bases and J by 3 bases; unmatched bases: 5. Written as DNA, the CDR3 is TGCGCCAGCAGCTTGGATTCGGACAGGGGGCTCTACGAGCAGTACTTC. Protein product: CASSLDSDRGLYEQYF.

V and J are TRBV19 and TRBJ1-1; tentative D call: TRBD1 (5 bases). Between the trimmed V and J ends, which lost 4 bases and 0 bases, there was a span of 12 bases. This CDR3 region has 15 residues. Germline V CDR1 and CDR2: LNHDA, SQIVND (reference sequence). The CDR3 loop is CASSTRQFMNTEAFF. CDR3 DNA: TGTGCCAGTAGTACCCGACAGTTCATGAACACTGAAGCTTTCTTT.

The gene calls are TRBV27 and TRBJ1-6; no definite D call. CDR1 MNHEY and CDR2 SMNVEV come from the germline V gene (reference sequence). This CDR3 comprises 17 residues. V gave up 2 bases and J gave up 0 bases, with 11 bases separating them. CDR3 sequence (DNA): TGTGCCAGCAGTTTAGGATCACAGAGCTCCTATAATTCACCCCTCCACTTT. Residues: CASSLGSQSSYNSPLHF.

The CDR3 DNA is TGTGCCTGGAACATCCCCGGGGGGGGCAATCAGCCCCAGCATTTT. Amino acids: CAWNIPGGGNQPQHF. The chain has TRBV30 and TRBJ1-5; a possible D gene is TRBD1 (5 bases). This CDR3 comprises 15 residues. V gave up 4 bases and J gave up 2 bases, with 15 bases separating them. Germline loops: CDR1 GTSNPN, CDR2 SVGIG (reference sequence).

This clone is a singleton in its sample. The V gene is TRBV27, the J gene TRBJ2-7; D might be TRBD1 (5 bases). Germline CDR1 MNHEY, CDR2 SMNVEV (reference sequence). V was pared by 5 bases and J by 5 bases, with 19 bases between. The CDR3 is 15 residues long. CDR3 loop: CASSNPQGGFDEQYF. The CDR3 DNA reads as TGTGCCAGCAGTAACCCTCAGGGCGGCTTTGACGAGCAGTACTTC.

The CDR3 here is CASSLSGGAGYTF. CDR3 nucleotides: TGTGCCAGCAGCTTATCAGGGGGAGCTGGCTACACCTTC. The chain joins TRBV7-2 to TRBJ1-2; 7 nucleotides match TRBD1. In germline, CDR1 is SGHTA, CDR2 FQGNSA. J was trimmed by 7 bases and V by 2 bases; bases with no gene match: 4. CDR3 length equals 13 residues.

This clone has just one count. The chain couples TRBV27 to TRBJ1-2; TRBD1 matches 7 bases. Trimming took 6 bases from V and 1 from J; bases not matched to a gene: 5. This CDR3 is built from 14 residues. The germline V gene has CDR1 MNHEY and CDR2 SMNVEV (reference sequence). CDR3 amino acids: CASRRQGNNYGYTF. In nucleotides, the CDR3 is TGTGCCAGCAGACGACAGGGAAATAACTATGGCTACACCTTC.

J is TRBJ2-5 and V is TRBV4-3; D unclear. Germline-derived CDR1 and CDR2 are LGHNA and YSLEER. This CDR3 contains 14 residues. The ends were cut back, 8 bases at V and 2 bases at J, with 15 bases in the middle. CDR3 nucleotide sequence: TGCGCCAGCTCCTTTGGCGAGGAGCAAGAGACCCAGTACTTC. Encoded protein: CASSFGEEQETQYF.

The chain uses TRBV6-5 and TRBJ2-7; TRBD1 aligns across 7 bases. The trim removed 6 bases at V and 4 bases at J, leaving 3 bases unmatched. The CDR3 is 12 amino acids. Per germline, CDR1 MNHEY and CDR2 SVGAGI. CDR3 DNA: TGTGCCAGCAGGAGGGACAGTTACGAGCAGTACTTC. Translation: CASRRDSYEQYF.

The chain couples TRBV5-1 to TRBJ1-1, with a weak D call TRBD1 (5 bases). The CDR3 has 14 amino acids. From germline, CDR1 is SGHRS and CDR2 YFSETQ. Between the trimmed V and J ends, which lost 2 bases and 5 bases, there was a span of 13 bases. This CDR3 reads CASSLSGGYTEAFF. The CDR3 DNA is TGCGCCAGCAGCTTATCGGGGGGGTATACTGAAGCTTTCTTT.

The V call is TRBV6-6, the J call TRBJ1-2; 8 bases agree with TRBD1. With 2 bases clipped from V and 8 bases from J, the junction kept 7 bases outside the gene matches. CDR1 is MNHNY, CDR2 SVGAGI, per germline (reference sequence). The CDR3 sequence is 14 residues long. CDR3 loop: CASSYAAGGNGYTF. CDR3 in DNA: TGTGCCAGCAGTTACGCGGCAGGGGGCAACGGCTACACCTTC.